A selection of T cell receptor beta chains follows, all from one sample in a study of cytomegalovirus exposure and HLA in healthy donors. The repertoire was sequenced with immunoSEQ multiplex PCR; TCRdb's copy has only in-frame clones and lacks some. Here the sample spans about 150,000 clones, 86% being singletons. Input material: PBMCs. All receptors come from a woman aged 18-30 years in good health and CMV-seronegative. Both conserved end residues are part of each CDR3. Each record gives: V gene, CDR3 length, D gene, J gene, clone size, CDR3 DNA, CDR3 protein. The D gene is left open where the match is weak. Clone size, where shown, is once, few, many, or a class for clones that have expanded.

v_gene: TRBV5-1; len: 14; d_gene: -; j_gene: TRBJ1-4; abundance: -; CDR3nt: TGCGCCAGCAGCAATGACAGAGGGGGTGAAAAACTGTTTTTT; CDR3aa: CASSNDRGGEKLFF
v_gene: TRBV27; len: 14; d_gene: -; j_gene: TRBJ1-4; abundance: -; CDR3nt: TGTGCCAGCAGTTGGGCAGGGAAGTATGAAAAACTGTTTTTT; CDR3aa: CASSWAGKYEKLFF
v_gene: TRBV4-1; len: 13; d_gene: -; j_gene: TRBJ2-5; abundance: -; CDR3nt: TGCGCCTCCTCGAGGGGGAGGGGTGAGACCCAGTACTTC; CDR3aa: CASSRGRGETQYF
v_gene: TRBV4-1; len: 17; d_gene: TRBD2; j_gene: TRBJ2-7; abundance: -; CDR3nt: TGCGCCAGCAGCCAAAAAGGAGGAGGCGGGAGAGCCTACGAGCAGTACTTC; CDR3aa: CASSQKGGGGRAYEQYF
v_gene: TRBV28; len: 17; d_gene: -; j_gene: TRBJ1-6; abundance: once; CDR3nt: TGTGCCAGCATGTATTTTCTCGGCCCAGGGGCCCATTCACCCCTCCACTTT; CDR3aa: CASMYFLGPGAHSPLHF
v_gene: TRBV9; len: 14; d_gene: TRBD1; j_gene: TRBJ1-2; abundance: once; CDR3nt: TGTGCCAGCAGCCGAACAGGGGGCGTAGGAGGCTACACCTTC; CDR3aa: CASSRTGGVGGYTF
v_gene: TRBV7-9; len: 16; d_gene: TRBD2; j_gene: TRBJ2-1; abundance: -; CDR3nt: TGTGCCATCCTCCTAACTAGCGGGGGTTCCTACAATGAGCAGTTCTTC; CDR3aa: CAILLTSGGSYNEQFF
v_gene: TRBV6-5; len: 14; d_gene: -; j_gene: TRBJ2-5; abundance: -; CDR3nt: TGTGCCAGCACCCGGGGGGCGGGCTACGAGACCCAGTACTTC; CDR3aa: CASTRGAGYETQYF
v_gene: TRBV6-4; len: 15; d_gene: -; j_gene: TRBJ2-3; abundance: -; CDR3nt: TGTGCCAGCAGTGAGAGCGTATCTAGCACAGATACGCAGTATTTT; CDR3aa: CASSESVSSTDTQYF
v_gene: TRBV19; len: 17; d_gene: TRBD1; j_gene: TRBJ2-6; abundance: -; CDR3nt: TGTGCCAGTAGTAACCTGGACAGGGAAGCTGGGGCCAACGTCCTGACTTTC; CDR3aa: CASSNLDREAGANVLTF
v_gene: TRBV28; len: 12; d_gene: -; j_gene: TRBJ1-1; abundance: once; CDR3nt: TGTGCCAGCAGGACACTGGAACCTGAAGCTTTCTTT; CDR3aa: CASRTLEPEAFF
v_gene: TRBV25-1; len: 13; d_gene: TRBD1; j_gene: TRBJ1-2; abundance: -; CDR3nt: TGTGCCAGCAGCGGACAGGGGATCGGCGGCTACACCTTC; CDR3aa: CASSGQGIGGYTF
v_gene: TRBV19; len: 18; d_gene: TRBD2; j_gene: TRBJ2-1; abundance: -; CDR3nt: TGTGCCAGTACGTCGCCAACGTGGCGGGAGGGGTCCTACAATGAGCAGTTCTTC; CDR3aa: CASTSPTWREGSYNEQFF
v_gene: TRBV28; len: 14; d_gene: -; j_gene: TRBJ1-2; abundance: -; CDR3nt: TGTGCCAGCAGTGAACAGGGTTCAGGCTATGGCTACACCTTC; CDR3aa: CASSEQGSGYGYTF
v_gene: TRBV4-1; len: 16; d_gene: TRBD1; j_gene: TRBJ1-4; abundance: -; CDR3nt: TGCGCCAGCAGCCTACAGGGGGCGAAGGTTGGTATGGAACTGTTTTTT; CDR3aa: CASSLQGAKVGMELFF
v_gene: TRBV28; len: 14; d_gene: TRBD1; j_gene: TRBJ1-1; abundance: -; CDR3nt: TGTGCCAGCAGTCGCCCCGGACAGGTTTTAGAAGTTTTCTTT; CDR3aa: CASSRPGQVLEVFF
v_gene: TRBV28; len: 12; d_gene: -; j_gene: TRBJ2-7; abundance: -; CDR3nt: TGTGCCAGCAGTGGGCTAGCGCGGGAGCAGTACTTC; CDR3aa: CASSGLAREQYF
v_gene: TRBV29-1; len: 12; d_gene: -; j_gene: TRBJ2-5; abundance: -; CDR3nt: TGCAGCGTTGCCACAGTACAAGAGACCCAGTACTTC; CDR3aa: CSVATVQETQYF
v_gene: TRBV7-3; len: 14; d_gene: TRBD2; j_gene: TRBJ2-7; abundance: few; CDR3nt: TGTGCCAGCAGCCGAAGCGGGACCCACTACGAGCAGTACTTC; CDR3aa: CASSRSGTHYEQYF
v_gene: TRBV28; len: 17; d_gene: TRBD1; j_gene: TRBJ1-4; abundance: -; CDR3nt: TGTGCCAGCAGTTTGACAGGGGGGGCAACTGCTAATGAAAAACTGTTTTTT; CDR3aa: CASSLTGGATANEKLFF
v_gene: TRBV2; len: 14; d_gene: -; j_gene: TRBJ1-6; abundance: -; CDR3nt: TGTGCCAGCGTCGGGGGGCACTATAATTCACCCCTCCACTTT; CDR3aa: CASVGGHYNSPLHF
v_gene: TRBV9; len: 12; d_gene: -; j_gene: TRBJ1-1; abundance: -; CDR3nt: TGTGCCAGCAGCCCCACCAGGACTGAAGCTTTCTTT; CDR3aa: CASSPTRTEAFF
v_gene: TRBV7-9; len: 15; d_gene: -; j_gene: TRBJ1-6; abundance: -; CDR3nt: TGTGCCAGCAGGAAGACCCCTCCTAGCAATTCACCCCTCCACTTT; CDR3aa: CASRKTPPSNSPLHF
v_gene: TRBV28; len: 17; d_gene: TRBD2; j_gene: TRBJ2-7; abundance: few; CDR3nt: TGTGCCAGCAGTTTAACTACTAGCGGGGGGGTTTCCTACGAGCAGTACTTC; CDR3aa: CASSLTTSGGVSYEQYF
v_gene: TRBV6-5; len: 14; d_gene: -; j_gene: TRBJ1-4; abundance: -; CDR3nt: TGTGCCAGCGGTAGACGGAGGGTTAATGAAAAACTGTTTTTT; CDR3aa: CASGRRRVNEKLFF
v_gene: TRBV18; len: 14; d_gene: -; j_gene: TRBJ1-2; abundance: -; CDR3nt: TGTGCCAGCTCACCGGACATCCTGGCAGTGGGCTACACCTTC; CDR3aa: CASSPDILAVGYTF
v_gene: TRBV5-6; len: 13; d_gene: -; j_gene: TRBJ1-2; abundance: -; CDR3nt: TGTGCCAGCAGCCGACAGTATACCTATGGCTACACCTTC; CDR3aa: CASSRQYTYGYTF
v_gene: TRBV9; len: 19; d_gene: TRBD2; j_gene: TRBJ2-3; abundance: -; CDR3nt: TGTGCCAGCAGCGTCTCCCCCACGTCGGCTAGCGGGGTCCCAGATACGCAGTATTTT; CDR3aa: CASSVSPTSASGVPDTQYF
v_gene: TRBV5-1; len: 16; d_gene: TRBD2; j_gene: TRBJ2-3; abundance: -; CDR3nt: TGCGCCAGCAGCTTCGGGGTAGCGGGACCCACAGATACGCAGTATTTT; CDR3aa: CASSFGVAGPTDTQYF
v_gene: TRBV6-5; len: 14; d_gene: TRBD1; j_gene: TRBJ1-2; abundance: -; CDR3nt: TGTGCCAGCAGGCAGACAGGGGGGAACTATGGCTACACCTTC; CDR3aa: CASRQTGGNYGYTF
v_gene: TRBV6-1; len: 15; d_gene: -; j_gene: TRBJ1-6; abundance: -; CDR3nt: TGTGCCAGCAGTAAACCGAGGGGGGGGGATTCACCCCTCCACTTT; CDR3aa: CASSKPRGGDSPLHF